The clone carrying this T cell receptor (beta chain) has only one observation. This sequence may be a read error, since a much larger clone differs from it by one base. The data are from a study of identifying expanded T cells in peripheral blood. V was cut by 2 bases and J by 1 base, with 5 bases left in between. Germline values: CDR1 SGHTA, CDR2 FQGTGA. The CDR3 runs to 13 residues. TCRdb's table, derived via immunoSEQ multiplex PCR, lists solely in-frame clones and lacks some. The data hold about 100,000 clones, with around 90% observed a single time. This rearrangement joins TRBV7-3 to TRBJ1-1, with D possibly matching TRBD1 (5 bases). The sequenced material came from blood. The receptor comes from a person aged 18-70 years in good health. The CDR3 bases are TGTGCCAGCAGCTTAGGACAGAACACTGAAGCTTTCTTT. This encodes CASSLGQNTEAFF.